The 8 T cell receptor beta chains below come from one sample, sequenced in a study of post-analysis software for immune sequencing data. Overall study results and limits: Patients had higher frequencies than controls of a handful of TRBV segments, including TRBV5-6, TRBV5-1 and TRBV20-1.

cDNA libraries for TCR beta contained unique molecular identifiers. A single record per CDR3 protein comes from TCRdb applying MiXCR to the PCR reads. The repertoire includes 380,000 or so distinct CDR3 sequences, approximately 33% of them detected once, and roughly 12% sits in the top ten. Their recognized antigens are unknown. Sample: blood. Source of these receptors: a girl between 5 and 17 years old with multiple sclerosis.

The sample holds a few counts of this clonotype. The chain links TRBV10-1 to TRBJ2-5; D gene uncertain. The V gene lost 3 bases and the J gene lost 2 bases, with 13 bases spanning the gap. Germline V gene lookup returns CDR1 WNHNN and CDR2 SYGVQD (reference sequence). The CDR3 contains 15 residues. CDR3 DNA: TGCGCCAGCAGTGACCAGGCCGAGAGGCAAGAGACCCAGTACTTC. Protein: CASSDQAERQETQYF.

The V call is TRBV7-9, the J call TRBJ2-1, with 8 bases that match TRBD1. V lost 5 bases, J lost 9 bases, and 3 bases stayed unmatched. CDR1 is SEHNR and CDR2 is FQNEAQ in the germline V gene (reference sequence). CDR3 size: 12 residues. The CDR3 DNA follows: TGTGCCAGCAGCAAGACAGGGGCTGAGCAGTTCTTC. Translated: CASSKTGAEQFF. Supplemented by reference TRBV7-9 and TRBJ2-1, the full variable domain reads DTGVSQNPRHKITKRGQNVTFRCDPISEHNRLYWYRQTLGQGPEFLTYFQNEAQLEKSRLLSDRFSAERPKGSFSTLEIQRTEQGDSAMYLCASSKTGAEQFFGPGTRLTVL.

The V gene is TRBV27, the J gene TRBJ2-7, with no clear D. From germline, CDR1 is MNHEY and CDR2 SMNVEV (reference sequence). V lost 3 bases, J lost 3 bases, and 9 bases lay in between. The length of the CDR3 is 13 residues. CDR3: CASSFGSYYEQYF. The DNA for the CDR3 is TGTGCCAGCAGTTTCGGATCTTACTACGAGCAGTACTTC.

The rearrangement uses TRBV6-5 and TRBJ1-3, with TRBD1 identical over 8 bases. Per germline, CDR1 MNHEY and CDR2 SVGAGI. V was pared by 2 bases and J by 0 bases, with 15 bases of the junction left unmatched. The CDR3 extends over 20 amino acids. The CDR3 spells CASSYGGDRLGLSSGNTIYF. DNA for the CDR3: TGTGCCAGCAGTTACGGTGGGGACAGGCTAGGGCTCTCCTCTGGAAACACCATATATTTT.

The chain is built from TRBV2 and TRBJ2-3; 8 bases are shared with TRBD2. Germline CDR1 is SNHLY and CDR2 is FYNNEI. The CDR3 loop spans 16 amino acids. The J segment lost 0 bases and the V segment lost 5 bases, leaving 7 bases of the junction unmatched. The CDR3 DNA reads TGTGCCAGCAGTCAAGGAGTAGCGGGGAGCACAGATACGCAGTATTTT. Translation: CASSQGVAGSTDTQYF.

A few counts support this clonotype. This chain joins TRBV4-3 and TRBJ2-3; D is perhaps TRBD1 (6 bases). V shed 4 bases and J shed 4 bases, with 21 bases lying between them. Germline assignment: CDR1 LGHNA and CDR2 YSLEER. This CDR3 comprises 17 residues. CDR3 nucleotides: TGCGCCAGCAGCCTTGGGTATGGGACATCCTCACCAGATACGCAGTATTTT. This gives the protein CASSLGYGTSSPDTQYF.

The J gene is TRBJ2-3, the V gene TRBV6-6; 9 nucleotides agree with TRBD1. With 6 bases clipped from V and 0 bases from J, the junction kept 10 bases outside the gene matches. CDR3 length: 17 residues. Germline V gene sequence: CDR1 MNHNY, CDR2 SVGAGI (reference sequence). This CDR3 reads CASSPGTGYPSTDTQYF. CDR3 coding DNA: TGTGCCAGCAGCCCCGGGACAGGGTATCCGAGCACAGATACGCAGTATTTT.

This clonotype turned up a few times. The rearrangement joins TRBV7-6 to TRBJ1-6, with D possibly being TRBD1 (6 bases). The CDR3 loop spans 16 amino acids. With 5 bases removed from V and 9 bases from J, the gap between germline ends came to 20 bases. Per the germline V gene, CDR1 is SGHVS and CDR2 is FNYEAQ. CDR3 nucleotide sequence: TGTGCCAGCAGCCCCGCCCTACAGGGATCGGGTTCACCCCTCCACTTT. As protein: CASSPALQGSGSPLHF.